The present entry profiles one T cell receptor beta chain with its context. Its antigen is currently unknown. This sample stems from a study of shared clonotypes between healthy human individuals. Germline trimming cut 4 bases from V and 1 base from J; bases unmatched to any gene: 6. CDR3 length: 15 residues. The germline V gene encodes CDR1 SGHRS and CDR2 YFSETQ. Study outcomes and limitations: Relative to clonotypes present in all four donors, those not shared had lower generation probabilities.

Under the authors' procedure: From ImmunoSEQ came sequences covering only the junction and carrying no quality scores, so filtering differed. Profiling relied on immunoSEQ multiplex PCR, and the TCRdb table lists in-frame clones only, not all of them. That table supplies the V and J calls and clone size; D and trimming were determined from the DNA. The sample yields some 2,000,000 clones, over 85% seen once. The sequence was obtained from a man aged 18-30 years in good health. The sample was naive CD4+ T cells sorted from blood. Subset described: CD45RA+ positively selected. V is TRBV5-1 and J is TRBJ2-7; 9 bases line up with TRBD1. The CDR3 DNA is TGCGCCAGCAGCAACGCCGACAGGGGGTCCTACGAGCAGTACTTC. It codes for CASSNADRGSYEQYF.